This is a list of T cell receptor beta chains from one sample in a study of T cells after posttransplantation cyclophosphamide. Only in-frame clones appear in the TCRdb table, and some are missing; sequencing was by immunoSEQ multiplex PCR. The sample shows tens of thousands of clones, approximately 92% of them seen only once. Sequencing input: PBMCs. The receptors stem from a young woman in good health and a related stem cell transplant donor. CDR3s leave out the opening cysteine and the closing phenylalanine or tryptophan. Clone size is stated in some rows and not others, as once, few, many or a class when expanded.

>TRBV19|-|TRBJ1-5
ASSRQGGNQPQH
>TRBV2|-|TRBJ1-3
ASRGQGVSGNTIY
>TRBV11-2|-|TRBJ1-2
ASSPWMRDYGYT
>TRBV7-2|-|TRBJ2-3
ASSLGLAGSGDTQY
>TRBV10-3|-|TRBJ1-5
AISESSFGGAGNQPQH
>TRBV29-1|-|TRBJ2-2
SVVPGLNTGELF
>TRBV9|-|TRBJ2-1
ASSAGQYNEQF
>TRBV5-5|-|TRBJ2-7
ASGTRDRDYEQY
>TRBV9|-|TRBJ2-5
ASSVASETQY
>TRBV7-2|-|TRBJ2-2
ASSPRSRGELF
>TRBV7-9|-|TRBJ2-5
ASSRGPIQY
>TRBV2|-|TRBJ2-7
ASSGAGQVYEQY
>TRBV6-1|-|TRBJ2-3
ASSPGTEGDTQY
>TRBV12-5|-|TRBJ1-3
ASGLARGNTIY
>TRBV7-9|-|TRBJ1-5
ASSLGGVTQPQH
>TRBV10-3|-|TRBJ1-1
AIARENTEAF
>TRBV5-1|-|TRBJ1-6
ASSLRAGTGPNSPLH
>TRBV6-1|-|TRBJ2-7
ASSEDAKGEQY
>TRBV5-6|-|TRBJ2-3
ASSIQGMGSTDTQY
>TRBV5-1|-|TRBJ2-2
ASSERTANTGELF
>TRBV10-1|-|TRBJ1-1
ASRVTAF
>TRBV6-1|-|TRBJ1-2
ASSPGVPYGYT
>TRBV19|-|TRBJ2-7
ASSIVWRTGEQY
>TRBV19|-|TRBJ1-1
ASSKSYRGTEAF
>TRBV12-5|-|TRBJ1-5
ASGSSGVGQPQH
>TRBV2|-|TRBJ1-3
ASRAGVASGNTIY
>TRBV30|-|TRBJ2-2
AWSVPFANTGELF
>TRBV4-3|-|TRBJ2-7
ASSQETERSYEQY
>TRBV10-3|-|TRBJ2-5
AISDGGNPQETQY
>TRBV5-1|-|TRBJ2-7
ASSFLRGLAGSYEQY
>TRBV29-1|-|TRBJ2-7
SVAGSPYEQY
>TRBV5-5|-|TRBJ1-4
ASSRGGAGEKLF
>TRBV6-5|-|TRBJ1-1
ASSYPGDTEAF
>TRBV7-9|-|TRBJ2-2
ASSHAGAGGELF
>TRBV6-5|-|TRBJ2-3
ASSRRASTDTQY
>TRBV6-5|-|TRBJ1-2
ASSYSGQLYGYT
>TRBV5-5|-|TRBJ2-2
ASSLGHLNTGELF
>TRBV2|-|TRBJ2-5
ASSDQGQPQETQY
>TRBV28|once|TRBJ1-1
ASSFWDRGAEAF
>TRBV6-5|once|TRBJ1-4
ASRIATNEKLF
>TRBV5-1|-|TRBJ2-2
ASSGLSGGNTGELF
>TRBV11-1|once|TRBJ1-1
ASSLDRGTAEAF
>TRBV7-9|-|TRBJ2-1
ASSLGDFRYNEQF
>TRBV6-1|-|TRBJ1-2
ASSEVGGGYT
>TRBV11-2|-|TRBJ1-2
ASTSRRQGARGYT
>TRBV4-3|-|TRBJ1-6
ASSQEFAGKNSYNSPLH
>TRBV28|-|TRBJ1-1
ASTPPRSRGTEAF
>TRBV5-1|-|TRBJ2-7
ASNGQSSSYEQY
>TRBV28|once|TRBJ2-7
ASSLEGGTYEQY
>TRBV10-3|-|TRBJ2-5
AIRTVTAETQY
>TRBV6-5|-|TRBJ1-6
ASSWDGYNSPLH
>TRBV7-8|-|TRBJ1-1
ASSPPGLGTEAF
>TRBV30|-|TRBJ1-1
AWSRATAEAF
>TRBV6-1|-|TRBJ1-4
ASGNLLTNEKLF
>TRBV10-1|-|TRBJ2-3
ASSGGTSTDTQY
>TRBV30|-|TRBJ2-7
AWAADRAISGRYEQY
>TRBV4-3|-|TRBJ1-4
ASSQVRGREKLF